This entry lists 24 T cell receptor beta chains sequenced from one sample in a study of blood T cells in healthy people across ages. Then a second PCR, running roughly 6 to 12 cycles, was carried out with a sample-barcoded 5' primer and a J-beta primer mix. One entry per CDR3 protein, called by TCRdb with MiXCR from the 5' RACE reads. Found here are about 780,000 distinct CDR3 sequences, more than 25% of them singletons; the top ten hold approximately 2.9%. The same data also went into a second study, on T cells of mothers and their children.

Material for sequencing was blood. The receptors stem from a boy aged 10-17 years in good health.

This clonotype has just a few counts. The CDR3 nucleotides are TGCGCCAGCACCCCCATCGTCGCCGGGGGGGGCGAGCAGTACTTC. Translated, it gives CASTPIVAGGGEQYF. The chain couples TRBV5-1 to TRBJ2-7; 8 bases are shared with TRBD2. V shed 6 bases, J shed 6 bases, and the junction held 14 bases outside the gene matches. Germline CDR1 is SGHRS and CDR2 is YFSETQ. This CDR3 has 15 residues.

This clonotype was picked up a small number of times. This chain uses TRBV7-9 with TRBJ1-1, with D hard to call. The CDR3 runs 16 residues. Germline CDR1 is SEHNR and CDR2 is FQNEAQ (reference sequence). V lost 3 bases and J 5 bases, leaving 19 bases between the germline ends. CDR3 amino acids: CASSFLWPPAGTEAFF. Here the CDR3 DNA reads TGTGCCAGCAGCTTCCTCTGGCCCCCCGCGGGGACTGAAGCTTTCTTT.

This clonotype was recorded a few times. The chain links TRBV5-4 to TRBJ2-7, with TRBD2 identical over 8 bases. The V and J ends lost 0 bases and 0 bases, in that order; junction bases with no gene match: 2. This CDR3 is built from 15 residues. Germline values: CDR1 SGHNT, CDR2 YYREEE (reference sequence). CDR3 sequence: CASSLELAASYEQYF. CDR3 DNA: TGTGCCAGCAGCTTGGAACTAGCGGCCTCCTACGAGCAGTACTTC.

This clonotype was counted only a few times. CDR3 in DNA: TGTGCCAGCAGCCCCCCGGGACTAGCGTCTTACTTC. This sequence encodes CASSPPGLASYF. The chain is built from TRBV3-1 and TRBJ2-5; 10 bases are shared with TRBD2. The ends lost 4 bases at V and 14 bases at J; junction bases unmatched: 7. This CDR3 has 12 amino acids. The germline gives CDR1 LGHDT, CDR2 YNNKEL (reference sequence).

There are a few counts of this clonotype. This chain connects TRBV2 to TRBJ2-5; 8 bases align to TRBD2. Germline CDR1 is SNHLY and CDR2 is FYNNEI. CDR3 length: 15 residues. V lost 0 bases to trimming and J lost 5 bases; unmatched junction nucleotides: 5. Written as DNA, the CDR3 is TGTGCCAGCAGTGAAGCGGGACTAGGGGGTGAGACCCAGTACTTC. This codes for CASSEAGLGGETQYF.

The CDR3 DNA sequence: TGTGCCAGCAGTCCTCTAGCGGGGGGCCTAAGATCCACAGATACGCAGTATTTT. Protein: CASSPLAGGLRSTDTQYF. The chain joins TRBV27 to TRBJ2-3, with 11 bases fitting TRBD2. With 5 bases clipped from V and 2 bases from J, the junction kept 12 bases outside the gene matches. The germline V gene has CDR1 MNHEY and CDR2 SMNVEV (reference sequence). The CDR3 loop spans 18 amino acids.

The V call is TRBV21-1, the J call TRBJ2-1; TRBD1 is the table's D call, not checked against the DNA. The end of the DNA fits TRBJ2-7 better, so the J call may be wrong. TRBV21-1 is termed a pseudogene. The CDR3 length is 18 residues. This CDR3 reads CASTRDVEARGASYEQYF. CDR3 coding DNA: TGTGCCAGTACCCGGGACGTAGAAGCCCGGGGCGCCTCCTACGAGCAGTACTTC.

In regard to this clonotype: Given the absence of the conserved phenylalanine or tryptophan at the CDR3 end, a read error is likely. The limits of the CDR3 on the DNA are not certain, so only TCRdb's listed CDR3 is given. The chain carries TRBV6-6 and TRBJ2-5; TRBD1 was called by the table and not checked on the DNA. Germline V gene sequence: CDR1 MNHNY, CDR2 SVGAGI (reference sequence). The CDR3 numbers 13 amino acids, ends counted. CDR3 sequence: CASSYDGSVQGRL.

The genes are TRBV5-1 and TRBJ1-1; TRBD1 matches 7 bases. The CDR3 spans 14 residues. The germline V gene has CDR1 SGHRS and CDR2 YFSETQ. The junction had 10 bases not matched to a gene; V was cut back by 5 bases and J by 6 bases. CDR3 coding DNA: TGCGCCAGCAGAACTACAGGGGATGCCGCTGAAGCTTTCTTT. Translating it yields CASRTTGDAAEAFF.

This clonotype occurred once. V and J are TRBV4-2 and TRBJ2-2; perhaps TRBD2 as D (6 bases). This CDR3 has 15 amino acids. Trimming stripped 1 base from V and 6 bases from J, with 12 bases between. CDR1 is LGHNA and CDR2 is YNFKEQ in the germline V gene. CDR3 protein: CASSQVSGGPGELFF. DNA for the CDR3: TGTGCCAGCAGCCAAGTTAGCGGCGGCCCCGGGGAGCTGTTTTTT.

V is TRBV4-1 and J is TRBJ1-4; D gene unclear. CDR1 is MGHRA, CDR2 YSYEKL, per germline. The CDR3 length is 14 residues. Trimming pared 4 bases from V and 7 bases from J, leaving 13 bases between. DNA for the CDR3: TGCGCCAGCAGCCCTATCCCGTCAGTTGAAAAACTGTTTTTT. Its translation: CASSPIPSVEKLFF.

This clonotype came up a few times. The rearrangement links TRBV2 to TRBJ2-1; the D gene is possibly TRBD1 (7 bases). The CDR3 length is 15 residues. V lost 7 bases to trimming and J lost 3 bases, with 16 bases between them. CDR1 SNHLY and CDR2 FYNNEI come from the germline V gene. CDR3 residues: CASKEGALLYNEQFF. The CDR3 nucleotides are TGTGCCAGCAAGGAGGGGGCCCTCCTCTACAATGAGCAGTTCTTC.

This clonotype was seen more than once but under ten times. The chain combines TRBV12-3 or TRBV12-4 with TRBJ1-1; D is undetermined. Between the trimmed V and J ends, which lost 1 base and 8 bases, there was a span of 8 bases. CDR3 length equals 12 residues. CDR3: CASSLDTREAFF. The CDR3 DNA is TGTGCCAGCAGTTTAGACACGAGGGAAGCTTTCTTT.

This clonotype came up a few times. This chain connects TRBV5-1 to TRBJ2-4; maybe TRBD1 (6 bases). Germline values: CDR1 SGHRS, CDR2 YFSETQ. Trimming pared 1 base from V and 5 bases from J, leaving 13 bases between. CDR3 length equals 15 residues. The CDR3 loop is CASSLNREVENIQYF. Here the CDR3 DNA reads TGCGCCAGCAGCTTGAACAGGGAAGTCGAAAACATTCAGTACTTC.

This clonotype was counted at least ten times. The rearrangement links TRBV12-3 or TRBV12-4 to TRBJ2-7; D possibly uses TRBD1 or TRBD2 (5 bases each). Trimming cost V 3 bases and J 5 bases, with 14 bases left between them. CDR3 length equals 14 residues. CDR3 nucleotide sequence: TGTGCCAGCAGTTTCGGGGCAGGGAATAACGAGCAGTACTTC. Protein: CASSFGAGNNEQYF.

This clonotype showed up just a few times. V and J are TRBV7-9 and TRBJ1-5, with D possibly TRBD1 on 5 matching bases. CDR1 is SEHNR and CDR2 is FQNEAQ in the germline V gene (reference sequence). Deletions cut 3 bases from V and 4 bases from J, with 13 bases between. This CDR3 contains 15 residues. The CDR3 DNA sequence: TGTGCCAGCAGCTTGGGGGATACGACGAATCAGCCCCAGCATTTT. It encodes CASSLGDTTNQPQHF. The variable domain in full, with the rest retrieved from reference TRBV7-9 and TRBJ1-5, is DTGVSQNPRHKITKRGQNVTFRCDPISEHNRLYWYRQTLGQGPEFLTYFQNEAQLEKSRLLSDRFSAERPKGSFSTLEIQRTEQGDSAMYLCASSLGDTTNQPQHFGDGTRLSIL.

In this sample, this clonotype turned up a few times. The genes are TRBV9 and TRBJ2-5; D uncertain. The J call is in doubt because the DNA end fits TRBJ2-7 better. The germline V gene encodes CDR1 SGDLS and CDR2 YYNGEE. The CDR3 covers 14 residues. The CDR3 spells CASSVGANSYEQYF. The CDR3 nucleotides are TGTGCCAGCAGCGTAGGGGCCAACTCCTACGAGCAGTACTTC.

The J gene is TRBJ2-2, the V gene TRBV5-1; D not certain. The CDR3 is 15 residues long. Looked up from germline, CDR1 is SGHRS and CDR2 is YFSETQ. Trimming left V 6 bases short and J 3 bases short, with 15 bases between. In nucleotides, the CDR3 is TGCGCCAGCACGGATCCTAGAATGGACACCGGGGAGCTGTTTTTT. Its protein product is CASTDPRMDTGELFF.

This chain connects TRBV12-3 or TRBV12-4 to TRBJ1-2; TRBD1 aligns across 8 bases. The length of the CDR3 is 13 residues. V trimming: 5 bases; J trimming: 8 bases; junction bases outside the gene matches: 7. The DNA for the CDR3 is TGTGCCAGCAGTACCCAGGGGGCGCGGGGCTACACCTTC. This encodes CASSTQGARGYTF.

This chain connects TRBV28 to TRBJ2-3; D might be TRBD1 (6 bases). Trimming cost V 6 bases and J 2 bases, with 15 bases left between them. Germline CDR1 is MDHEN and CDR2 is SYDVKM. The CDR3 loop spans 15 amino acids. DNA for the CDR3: TGTGCCAGCAGACCCCAGGGGCGGGTCACAGATACGCAGTATTTT. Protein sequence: CASRPQGRVTDTQYF. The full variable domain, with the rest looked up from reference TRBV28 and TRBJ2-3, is DVKVTQSSRYLVKRTGEKVFLECVQDMDHENMFWYRQDPGLGLRLIYFSYDVKMKEKGDIPEGYSVSREKKERFSLILESASTNQTSMYLCASRPQGRVTDTQYFGPGTRLTVL.

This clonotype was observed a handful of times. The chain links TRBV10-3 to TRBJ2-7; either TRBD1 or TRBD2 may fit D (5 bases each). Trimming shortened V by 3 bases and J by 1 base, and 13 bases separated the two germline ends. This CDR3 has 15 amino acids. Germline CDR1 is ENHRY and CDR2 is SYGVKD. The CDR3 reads CAISDEGRGSYEQYF. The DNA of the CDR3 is TGTGCCATCAGTGACGAGGGTAGGGGATCCTACGAGCAGTACTTC.

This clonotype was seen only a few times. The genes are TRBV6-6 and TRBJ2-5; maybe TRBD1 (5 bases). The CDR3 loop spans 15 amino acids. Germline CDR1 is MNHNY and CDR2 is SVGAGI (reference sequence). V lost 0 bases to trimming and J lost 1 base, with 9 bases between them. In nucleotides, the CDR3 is TGTGCCAGCAGTTACTCGTTGGGGCTCCAAGAGACCCAGTACTTC. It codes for CASSYSLGLQETQYF.

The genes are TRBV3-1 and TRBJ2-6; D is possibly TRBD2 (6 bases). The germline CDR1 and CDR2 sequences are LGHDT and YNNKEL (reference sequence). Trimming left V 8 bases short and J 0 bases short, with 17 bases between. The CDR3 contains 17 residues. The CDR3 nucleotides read TGTGCCAGCGGGTTGGGCGGGGCGAGCTCTGGGGCCAACGTCCTGACTTTC. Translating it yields CASGLGGASSGANVLTF. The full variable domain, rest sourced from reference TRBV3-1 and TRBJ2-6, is DTAVSQTPKYLVTQMGNDKSIKCEQNLGHDTMYWYKQDSKKFLKIMFSYNNKELIINETVPNRFSPKSPDKAHLNLHINSLELGDSAVYFCASGLGGASSGANVLTFGAGSRLTVL.

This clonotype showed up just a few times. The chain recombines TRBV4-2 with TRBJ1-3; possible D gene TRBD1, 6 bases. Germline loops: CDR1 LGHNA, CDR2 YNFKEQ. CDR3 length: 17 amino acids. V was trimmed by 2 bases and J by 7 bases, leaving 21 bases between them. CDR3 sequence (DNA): TGTGCCAGCAGCCAAAGGAGGGGGGGCCAAGGAAGGAACACCATATATTTT. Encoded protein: CASSQRRGGQGRNTIYF.